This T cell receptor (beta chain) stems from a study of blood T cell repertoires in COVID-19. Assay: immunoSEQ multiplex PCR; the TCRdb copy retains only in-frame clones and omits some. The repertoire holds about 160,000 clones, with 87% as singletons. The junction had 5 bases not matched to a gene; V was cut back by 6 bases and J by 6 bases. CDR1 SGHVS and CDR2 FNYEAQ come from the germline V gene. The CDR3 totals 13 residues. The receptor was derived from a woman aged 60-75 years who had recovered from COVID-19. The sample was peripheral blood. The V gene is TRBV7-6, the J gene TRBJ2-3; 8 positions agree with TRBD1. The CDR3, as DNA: TGTGCCAGCAGTGTGACAGGGGAGGATACGCAGTATTTT. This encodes CASSVTGEDTQYF.